This T cell receptor beta chain appears in the sequencing data of a study of regulatory T cells in long-lasting Graves disease. For TCR beta, libraries came from iRepertoire HTBI primers and Arm-PCR of CDR3 regions. Methods used by the authors: The samples yielded 55 to 75 TRBV and roughly 15 TRBJ segments. TCRdb re-derived calls from the multiplex PCR reads in MiXCR, one entry per CDR3 protein. V and J calls and clone size were set by TCRdb, not the authors. This sample has about 210,000 distinct CDR3 sequences, with roughly 19% found just once. The junction had 10 bases not matched to a gene; V was cut back by 8 bases and J by 1 base. The CDR3 has 15 amino acids. Germline V gene lookup returns CDR1 MGHRA and CDR2 YSYEKL. This clonotype was counted at least ten times. Regarding time point: newly diagnosed GD, antithyroid drugs for less than 3 months. Generation of the TCR library employed RNA extracted from PBMCs. The patients were drawn from one endocrinology department in Xi'an, China.

The sample was also linked to a second study, of T cells in Graves' hyperthyroidism and ophthalmopathy.

The clonotype originates from a woman aged 25 to 39 with Graves disease. The chain joins TRBV4-1 to TRBJ1-1, with 7 bases matching TRBD1. The starting material was peripheral blood mononuclear cells (PBMCs), obtained at new diagnosis, from a patient treated with antithyroid drugs. Here the CDR3 DNA reads TGCGCCAGCCGTCCCGGAGGGACAGCGAACACTGAAGCTTTCTTT. It yields the protein CASRPGGTANTEAFF.